Below, one T cell receptor beta chain is given with its context. The data derive from a study of blood T cell repertoires in COVID-19. About the study: Whether acute or convalescent, the COVID-19 samples came from the United States, Italy and Spain. From T cells, B-cell-depleted T cells, or PBMCs came the material, which was cDNA or gDNA.

The CDR3 loop spans 11 amino acids. Germline loops: CDR1 MNHNY, CDR2 SVGAGI (reference sequence). Trimming cost V 5 bases and J 4 bases, with 6 bases left between them. Produced via immunoSEQ multiplex PCR; TCRdb's table is partial and in-frame only. The sample consists of 120,000 to 150,000 clones, 80% to 90% of them appearing once. Seattle's cohort entered during active infection and was followed longitudinally. The chain is built from TRBV6-6 and TRBJ2-7; D perhaps matches TRBD1 (6 bases). Material: peripheral blood. The clonotype comes from a woman in her sixties or seventies with COVID-19, enrolled during active disease. CDR3 sequence reads: CASSTGYEQYF. The CDR3, as DNA: TGTGCCAGCAGTACAGGGTACGAGCAGTACTTC.